This T cell receptor (beta chain) emerged from a study of vaccination and CD4 T cells after COVID-19 (dated by TCRdb to between 2021 and 2024). For context, the study as a whole: The convalescent cohort included six males and four females, with two Hispanic individuals, seven Caucasians, two Asians and one multiracial person. Two doses of either the Pfizer-BioNTech BNT162b2 vaccine (n=8) or the Moderna mRNA-1273 vaccine (n=2) were administered to participants. Post-COVID blood samples from convalescent patients were collected a median of 101 days after diagnosis, with a range of 35 to 161 days. The time from the second vaccine dose to post-vaccine blood sampling had a median of roughly 77 days and ranged from about 13 to 250 days. The cultures were stimulated with overlapping spike peptide pools from SARS-CoV-2 and from the common cold coronaviruses HCoV-NL63, HCoV-OC43 and HCoV-229E. In control cultures, a CEFX viral epitope pool was used as positive control, an HIV-1 Nef peptide pool was used as negative control, or no peptide was added. The spike-specific CD4+ TCR repertoire was compared before and after mRNA vaccination in approximately ten COVID-19 convalescent patients and a few infection-naive healthy vaccine recipients. In an earlier paper using these donors, memory CD4+ T cell crossreactivity between SARS-CoV-2 and common cold coronavirus spike proteins was assessed at the TCR clonotype level. Here is what the overall study found, with its caveats: Relatively few convalescent patients were included in the study, and early timepoints after natural infection were not analyzed. Among convalescent patients, a median around 83% of the SARS-CoV-2-reactive clones seen after vaccination appeared only after vaccination, which suggests priming specific to the vaccine. In convalescent patients, nearly all vaccine-specific clones (304 of 307) were found to be mono-reactive for SARS-CoV-2 spike rather than cross-reactive with common cold coronaviruses. An increase in the median number of SARS-CoV-2-reactive clonotypes from roughly 20 after infection to some 38 after vaccination was observed, but the change was not found to be significant.

At the junction V is shortened by 2 bases and J by 6 bases, with 10 bases in between. Its CDR3 holds 13 amino acids, cysteine through phenylalanine. The kept DNA is CDR3 alone, 39 bases in frame from the first base. In the germline V gene, CDR1 corresponds to KGHSH and CDR2 to LQKENI. About this clonotype itself: The antigen it recognizes is unknown. No qualities accompany the bases; no much larger clone lies one base away.

The library was produced with PCR. TCR sequencing of DNA from cultured CD4+ T cells used the Oncomine TCR Beta short-read assay at the Johns Hopkins FTIC core. The QIAamp micro DNA kit was used to extract genomic DNA from the cultured CD4+ T cells. Oncomine TCR Beta libraries from cultured CD4+ T cells were pooled using unique dual indexes and sequenced on an Illumina iSeq 100. The paper's data handling went like this. Non-productive sequences were removed, and CDR3s that did not start with C, did not end with F or W, or were shorter than 7 amino acids were discarded. The MANAFEST web application identified antigen-specific clonotypes by comparing peptide-stimulated wells against reference wells and other culture wells. An FDR below 0.05, an odds ratio above 5, and a productive frequency above 0.1% in at least two of three replicate wells were required for clones to be considered positive. Cross-reactive clonotypes were defined as significantly expanded in both SARS-CoV-2 spike wells and at least one common cold coronavirus spike condition. Using R version 3.6.1, CDR3 homology was evaluated through Levenshtein distances (stringdist) along with unrooted phylogenetic trees (ape). TCRdb's own reprocessing of the public reads used fastp at Q25 and MiXCR and kept productive beta chains. Rows with one shared CDR3 protein collapse into an entry with the most common genes and DNA. What appears here as the V and J calls and clone size reflects TCRdb's work, not the paper's. Present in this sample are about 7,400 distinct CDR3 sequences, approximately 40% of which were seen just once. Roughly 28% of the sample is in the top ten clones.

Taken with the paper, the label for treatment or condition translates to: approximately nine-day PBMC culture with coronavirus spike peptide pools or control peptides (ViraFEST assay). CD4+ T cells from unexposed donors were collected before the COVID-19 pandemic (2011-2018). The ViraFEST assay was used in the study, in which antigen-specific T cells were expanded with peptide pools and expanded clonotypes were subsequently identified by TCR sequencing. PBMCs were cultured at roughly 1.9 million per well in IMDM supplemented with approximately 5% human AB serum and approximately 10 IU/ml IL-2, with approximately 9.5 ug/ml peptide pools added. On days 3 and 7, half of the culture medium was replaced with fresh IL-2-containing medium. After roughly nine days of culture, CD4+ T cells were isolated by negative selection using the EasySep CD4+ T cell isolation kit. As cell number allowed, CD4+ T cells from unexposed donors were tested for reactivity to SARS-CoV-2 S and N and to four common cold coronavirus spike pools. PBMCs were separated from whole blood using Ficoll-Paque Plus gradient centrifugation and then either used fresh or cryopreserved at -140C. Culture conditions were generally each tested in triplicate wells. Leukapheresis product for the unexposed donors was purchased commercially.

The sequence was obtained from a human donor in good health. The chain uses TRBV18 and TRBJ1-2, with the identity of the D gene unclear. The sequenced material came from CD4+ T cells from blood, cultured in vitro. CDR3 protein: CASSPDERDGYTF. At the DNA level, the sequence is TGTGCCAGCTCACCAGATGAACGGGATGGCTACACCTTC.